Sequencing of this TCR beta chain was carried out in a study of identical twins. The CDR3 totals 13 residues. Germline CDR1 and CDR2: SGHVS and FQNEAQ. Deletions cut 1 base from V and 5 bases from J, with 8 bases between. TCRdb reprocessed the 5' RACE reads via MiXCR and lists one record per CDR3 protein. Among around 250,000 distinct CDR3 sequences, roughly 13% were seen once, and the ten largest hold roughly 4.2%. This sample also appeared in a second study, on yellow fever vaccine responses in identical twins.

The origin of this receptor is a woman aged 18-35 years in good health. Sequencing used memory (CD45RO+) T cells sorted from blood. The chain recombines TRBV7-8 with TRBJ1-1; possibly TRBD1 for D (5 bases). CDR3 protein: CASSLDTGTEAFF. As DNA, the CDR3 is TGTGCCAGCAGCTTAGATACAGGAACTGAAGCTTTCTTT.